Described below is a single T cell receptor (beta chain) sequence and its context. What antigen it recognizes has not been identified. Base qualities are missing; no much larger clone stands one base away. The cysteine opens and the phenylalanine closes a CDR3 of 15 amino acids. The kept DNA is CDR3 alone, 45 bases in frame from the first base. CDR1 SGHNT and CDR2 YYREEE were looked up in the germline V gene (reference sequence). Ends trimmed: V by 1 base, J by 5 bases; bases unmatched to a gene: 7. The cohort was made up of under 800 healthy bone marrow donors. All cohort members were sampled while nominally healthy, although unrecorded immune exposures were likely present. The donor was CMV seronegative and belonged to the group of more than 300 seronegative cohort members. Every donor gave a peripheral blood sample, and the peripheral blood mononuclear cells from that sample were used for TCR beta sequencing. Genomic DNA extraction from the blood cell samples was performed with the Qiagen DNeasy Blood Extraction Kit.

This sample is part of a study of cytomegalovirus exposure and HLA in healthy donors (dated by TCRdb to 2017 to 2019). Regarding the study in general: An earlier analysis of more than 550 of the donors reported around 280 Gb of sequence data and 95 million to 120 million unique TCR beta sequences obtained from some 200 million T cells. On average, around 240,000 unique TCR beta nucleotide sequences were sequenced per donor among some 430 genotyped donors of the cohort, with 15% to 20% of those sequences being non-productive. A later analysis re-examined previously published TCR beta repertoires from 600 to 700 donors and added high-resolution HLA genotyping to investigate patterns of TCR occurrence. In an earlier analysis of roughly 540 of the donors, high-throughput TCR beta sequencing was used to judge whether each TCR beta V gene segment behaved as functional or pseudogenic. The study combined high-throughput TCR immunosequencing, statistical association of individual TCRs with disease status, and machine learning to predict cytomegalovirus infection status. Using immunosequencing, the study profiled T cell repertoires from fewer than 850 subjects and related those repertoires to cytomegalovirus serostatus. Alongside the repertoire data, information on donor age, sex, ethnicity and CMV serostatus was compiled. Typing coverage varied by locus: roughly 629-630 donors for A, B, C, DRB1 and DQB1; under 550 for DQA1; nearly 610 for DPA1; roughly 450 for DPB1. HLA typing included class I and class II loci at four-digit resolution. Roughly 300 gigabases of sequencing data and 70 million to 100 million unique TCR sequences made up an early release that covered under 750 HLA-typed donors. The study aimed to test whether cataloging public T cell receptors could reveal signatures of past pathogen exposure. A later genetic analysis took genome-wide SNP genotypes for about 55% of the 666 donors and used that subset as a discovery cohort. The genetic ancestry cluster associated with self-reported Caucasian donors included 81% of the roughly 360 genotyped donors. A handful of DR-DQ haplotypes were handled as single units for association and clustering because linkage in the cohort was strong. Rather than drawing on any new phenotypic data, the later analysis identified candidate immune exposures from TCR beta sequences and the way those sequences occurred across donors. All discovery cohort repertoires had been generated using a single sequencing platform. A separate validation cohort of roughly 130 different subjects was used in addition to the roughly 620-subject first cohort.

Overall results and qualifications from the work: In a later analysis, 15,000 to 20,000 TCR beta sequences were associated with specific HLA alleles at a false discovery rate of 0.05. A later genetic analysis associated a missense DCLRE1C variant with V-gene and J-gene trimming of TCR beta chains, and an independent cohort replicated the association. A further reported finding was that TCR beta sequences accurately predicted the HLA-A and HLA-B alleles for most subjects in the first cohort. Because counts were too low, roughly 17 rarely observed V segments, including chromosome 9 orphons, were left out of the earlier analysis of 587 of the donors. Immune exposure information for the cohort was limited to CMV serostatus. The cohort was sequenced for TCR beta chains only, and without alpha or paired-chain data the features that could be detected were limited. According to a later analysis, parvovirus B19, influenza, CMV and Epstein-Barr virus appeared linked to several top co-occurrence clusters. Correlated functional status among segregating V segments might reflect linkage disequilibrium, but an unknown experimental factor could not be ruled out. In a later analysis, HLA-associated TCR beta chains were found to be more clonally expanded and to have lower generation probabilities than equally common non-associated chains. Broadly in line with IMGT annotations, most TCR beta V segments showed up in productive rearrangements about 87% or about 30% of the time in an earlier analysis of a few hundred of the donors. It was suggested by the authors that the approach could potentially be generalized to other disease states and immunological phenotypes. The sequencing pipeline was judged likely to have produced a cluster of highly shared sequence variants as a technical artifact. The 87-base-pair reads could not distinguish some IMGT-functional V segments, including TRBV6-2 and TRBV6-3, so those segments were excluded. The classifier was reported to diagnose cytomegalovirus status with high specificity and sensitivity in both the original and validation cohorts. When HLA alleles, especially DR and DQ, strongly co-occurred, attributing TCR associations to individual alleles was difficult. Three of the identified cytomegalovirus-associated TCR beta chains were confirmed in vitro to be specific for cytomegalovirus antigens. According to a later genetic analysis, donors in an Asian-associated ancestry cluster had fewer N-insertions in productive TCRs than the approximately 650-donor mean. According to a later analysis, TCR association rates differed among HLA loci, with DRB1 alleles showing the most associated TCRs and HLA-C alleles showing the fewest. Across donors, most TCR sequences were observed very rarely, whereas some public TCRs were present in many individuals. Because HLA typing was unavailable for some donors at each locus, only the typed subset was used in association tests. According to a later analysis, most CMV-associated TCR beta chains appeared to be HLA-restricted, and the HLA associations seemed to be driven largely by CMV exposure. A total of roughly 160 TCR beta chains were listed by the study as associated with cytomegalovirus. The presence/absence analyses assumed that sequencing depth was roughly uniform across donors, and that assumption may not be true.

Preparation of the library involved the immunoSEQ multiplex PCR assay. For the multiplex PCR, a mixture combining 60 forward primers for TCR Vbeta segments and 13 reverse primers for TCR Jbeta segments was used. The CDR3 region of rearranged TCR beta genes was amplified from genomic DNA by a multiplex PCR assay. On the Illumina HiSeq System, the amplified TCR beta libraries were sequenced as 87-base-pair reads. Turning to the authors' computational methods: A later analysis counted tens of millions of unique TCR beta chains across the 690 or so repertoires, and 10 million to 11 million of these chains were shared by at least two donors. Raw reads were error-corrected and collapsed into unique sequences with a nearest-neighbor algorithm that merged closely related sequences to remove PCR and sequencing errors. V, D and J gene segments were assigned by aligning CDR3 sequences to IMGT reference sequences. For a sequence to be retained, a match of at least six nucleotides to both a V gene segment and a J gene segment was required. A rearrangement was called productive if the CDR3 had no stop codons and remained in frame with V and J, and every other rearrangement was called non-productive. Following IMGT convention, CDR3 was defined as the stretch from the second conserved V-encoded cysteine to the conserved J-encoded phenylalanine. The earlier analysis of approximately 500 of the donors excluded sequences that lacked an unambiguous match to a single V gene segment. In an earlier analysis of 587 of the donors, a V segment was called functional when productive rearrangements were above 56.7%, and segregating when the standard deviation between donors exceeded 5%. A statistical classification framework was developed to diagnose cytomegalovirus status using the catalog of TCR beta chain sequences. V and J gene assignment, in a later analysis, came from comparing TCR nucleotide sequences with IMGT/GENE-DB human TR gene sequences. The TCRdist pipeline was used in a later analysis to assign CDR3 sequences and most-parsimonious VDJ recombination scenarios. In a later analysis, every TCR beta chain was defined by the combination of its CDR3 amino acid sequence and its V-gene family, and reads without a unique V-gene family were dropped. As a way to deal with suspected cross-contamination and a sequencing artifact, a later analysis dropped 500 to 700 nucleotide sequences that were highly shared and had low generation probability. A later analysis calculated a clonal expansion index for each public chain from normalized within-repertoire ranks of inferred template counts. Generation probabilities in a later analysis came from a VDJ recombination model fitted to out-of-frame rearrangements, and those results were checked against IGoR. A later analysis scored TCR-TCR, TCR-HLA and TCR-CMV co-occurrence with hypergeometric tests, applying a repertoire-size bias correction to TCR pairs. In a later analysis, false discovery rates were estimated by permuting HLA or CMV assignments 20 times. In a later analysis, co-occurring TCRs were grouped using DBSCAN, with TCRdist sequence similarity added in when clustering inside HLA-allele-positive subsets. Co-occurrence clustering excluded repertoires with fewer than 30,000 or more than 120,000 public chains, plus five with anomalous nucleotide sharing. Sourced from immuneACCESS, this table was stored by TCRdb with only in-frame sequences that have V and J called. A share of the clones is absent; for the studies checked, an unresolved V gene accounts for under half, and the remainder has no known explanation. V and J calls and clone size are given by that table; D and trimming were obtained from the DNA. For this sample the table gives some 150,000 clones, of which approximately 77% were detected only once. The ten largest make up roughly 4.9% of the sample.

This sequence uses TRBV5-4 and TRBJ2-5; 8 of the junction bases match TRBD2. This clonotype was sampled from a woman aged 50 to 60 in good health and CMV-seronegative. Sequencing used PBMCs. The sequence in DNA is TGTGCCAGCAGCTTGTCGGGGGGGTCATACGAGACCCAGTACTTC. Protein translation: CASSLSGGSYETQYF.